This TCR beta chain came from a study of blood T cell repertoires in COVID-19. The data were produced by immunoSEQ multiplex PCR, yet TCRdb's version contains in-frame clones alone and is incomplete. The sample includes fewer than 70,000 clones, around 87% of them seen just once. V dropped 4 bases and J dropped 0 bases, with 6 bases sitting between them. Germline V gives CDR1 MDHEN, CDR2 SYDVKM. This CDR3 region has 13 residues. Sequenced input: peripheral blood. This sequence joins TRBV28 and TRBJ1-1; tentatively, D is TRBD1 (5 bases). The source is a man aged 50 to 60 with acute or convalescent COVID-19. The CDR3, as DNA: TGTGCCAGCAGTTACAGGCTGAACACTGAAGCTTTCTTT. Protein: CASSYRLNTEAFF. Drawing the rest from reference TRBV28 and TRBJ1-1, the complete variable domain is DVKVTQSSRYLVKRTGEKVFLECVQDMDHENMFWYRQDPGLGLRLIYFSYDVKMKEKGDIPEGYSVSREKKERFSLILESASTNQTSMYLCASSYRLNTEAFFGQGTRLTVV.